This TCR beta chain stems from a study of radiation and T cells in renal cell carcinoma. Study observations and caveats: Pretreatment tumor biopsies were lacking, so baseline clonotypes are unknown.

Points on this clone: Its cognate antigen is unknown.

Some clones are missing from TCRdb's copy, which holds only in-frame ones; the method was immunoSEQ multiplex PCR. The sample has about 62,000 clones, more than 60% seen once. Germline values: CDR1 GTSNPN, CDR2 SVGIG (reference sequence). V was cut by 3 bases and J by 1 base, with 12 bases left in between. CDR3 length: 14 residues. Time point described: blood 4 weeks post-SBRT, at nephrectomy. The treatment is: 15 Gy SBRT to primary tumor, nephrectomy 4 weeks later. After SBRT, blood was collected at 2 and 4 weeks, plus baseline. The source was blood, collected from a patient whose treatment included radiotherapy and nephrectomy. The TCR sequence derives from a man in his sixties with renal cell carcinoma. The V and J genes are TRBV30 and TRBJ1-1; possibly TRBD1 for D (6 bases). The CDR3 bases are TGTGCCTGGAGGGGGGGACACCAGAACACTGAAGCTTTCTTT. Translated, it gives CAWRGGHQNTEAFF. Variable domain in full (rest from reference TRBV30 and TRBJ1-1): SQTIHQWPATLVQPVGSPLSLECTVEGTSNPNLYWYRQAAGRGLQLLFYSVGIGQISSEVPQNLSASRPQDRQFILSSKKLLLSDSGFYLCAWRGGHQNTEAFFGQGTRLTVV.